Below, 28 T cell receptor beta chains from the same sample are listed, as sequenced in a study of blood T cell repertoires in COVID-19. TCRdb's copy holds only in-frame clones and misses some; the assay was immunoSEQ multiplex PCR. Of approximately 180,000 clones listed, roughly 80% are singletons. Sequencing was carried out using peripheral blood. The receptors shown here come from a woman older than 75 with COVID-19, enrolled during active disease.

The chain links TRBV6-5 to TRBJ1-1, with D hard to call. Per the germline V gene, CDR1 is MNHEY and CDR2 is SVGAGI. The CDR3 has 13 residues. Trimming stripped 9 bases from V and 5 bases from J, with 16 bases between. CDR3 region: CASTRTPGTEAFF. CDR3 sequence (DNA): TGTGCCAGTACGAGGACCCCGGGGACTGAAGCTTTCTTT.

The rearrangement uses TRBV2 and TRBJ1-5; TRBD1 might be the D (5 bases). Trimming cost V 3 bases and J 2 bases, with 11 bases left between them. The CDR3 runs 15 residues. Germline V gene sequence: CDR1 SNHLY, CDR2 FYNNEI. CDR3 coding DNA: TGTGCCAGCAGTGACCCCAGGGTCCGCAATCAGCCCCAGCATTTT. Translated: CASSDPRVRNQPQHF.

In its sample, this clone was seen a few times. V and J are TRBV6-4 and TRBJ1-6, with D perhaps matching TRBD1 (6 bases). Germline-derived CDR1 and CDR2 are MRHNA and SNTAGT. V shed 6 bases and J shed 0 bases, with 9 bases lying between them. This CDR3 is 15 amino acids long. The CDR3 DNA reads as TGTGCCAGCAGGGCGGGGGCCTCCTATAATTCACCCCTCCACTTT. As protein: CASRAGASYNSPLHF.

The genes are TRBV7-2 and TRBJ1-2; possibly TRBD1 for D (5 bases). Germline V gives CDR1 SGHTA, CDR2 FQGNSA. CDR3 length equals 14 residues. The V end was cut by 7 bases, the J end by 4 bases, with 16 bases between. The CDR3 DNA reads TGTGCCAGCAAATGGGGGGTTACGAGCTATGGCTACACCTTC. As protein: CASKWGVTSYGYTF.

In this sample, this clone turned up a few times. The V gene is TRBV28, the J gene TRBJ2-7; 9 bases are a match to TRBD1. The CDR3 extends over 16 amino acids. In germline, CDR1 is MDHEN, CDR2 SYDVKM. V was clipped by 3 bases and J by 4 bases; unmatched bases: 10. CDR3 sequence: CASSFFMGDRAYEQYF. CDR3 DNA: TGTGCCAGCAGTTTCTTTATGGGGGACAGGGCTTACGAGCAGTACTTC.

The chain has TRBV28 and TRBJ1-5; weak D call: TRBD1 (6 bases). Per germline, CDR1 MDHEN and CDR2 SYDVKM. The CDR3 runs to 15 residues. The V end was cut by 2 bases, the J end by 9 bases, with 17 bases between. CDR3 bases: TGTGCCAGCAGTTTACGGGGGGCCGGAATCGGGCCCCAGCATTTT. This translates into CASSLRGAGIGPQHF.

The chain joins TRBV10-3 to TRBJ1-4, with TRBD1 identical over 7 bases. CDR3 length: 13 residues. Unmatched junction bases numbered 6, after V lost 9 bases and J lost 5 bases. Per the germline V gene, CDR1 is ENHRY and CDR2 is SYGVKD. The CDR3 is CAISEGANEKLFF. The DNA of the CDR3 is TGTGCCATTTCTGAGGGGGCGAATGAAAAACTGTTTTTT.

The gene calls are TRBV2 and TRBJ2-7, with TRBD2 matching 8 bases. Germline values: CDR1 SNHLY, CDR2 FYNNEI. The V gene end was trimmed by 9 bases and the J gene end by 0 bases; junction bases not matched to a gene: 4. The CDR3 has 13 amino acids. This CDR3 reads CASKRGSSYEQYF. CDR3 DNA: TGTGCCAGTAAGCGGGGGAGCTCCTACGAGCAGTACTTC.

This clone was detected ten times or more. V and J are TRBV6-4 and TRBJ1-5; tentatively, D is TRBD1 (6 bases). Trimming cost V 6 bases and J 5 bases, with 11 bases left between them. Looked up from germline, CDR1 is MRHNA and CDR2 is SNTAGT. The CDR3 consists of 13 residues. CDR3 in amino acids: CASSAAGDQPQHF. The CDR3 nucleotides read TGTGCCAGCAGCGCCGCAGGGGATCAGCCCCAGCATTTT.

The chain carries TRBV6-5 and TRBJ1-2; D possibly corresponds to TRBD1 (6 bases). Deletions cut 6 bases from V and 4 bases from J, with 18 bases between. CDR1 MNHEY and CDR2 SVGAGI come from the germline V gene. This CDR3 contains 15 residues. CDR3 residues: CASRPVGALPYGYTF. The CDR3 DNA is TGTGCCAGCAGACCCGTGGGGGCCCTGCCCTATGGCTACACCTTC.

This chain links TRBV5-4 with TRBJ2-1; 11 bases agree with TRBD2. V shed 4 bases, J shed 4 bases, and the junction held 4 bases outside the gene matches. The length of the CDR3 is 15 residues. Germline V gene data show CDR1 as SGHNT and CDR2 as YYREEE (reference sequence). The CDR3 bases are TGTGCCAGCAGCAAAACTAGCGGGGGTTACAATGAGCAGTTCTTC. It translates to CASSKTSGGYNEQFF.

This rearrangement joins TRBV5-1 to TRBJ2-7, with 8 bases that match TRBD1. The V and J ends lost 2 bases and 2 bases, in that order; junction bases with no gene match: 3. This CDR3 contains 14 residues. The germline CDR1 and CDR2 sequences are SGHRS and YFSETQ. The CDR3 sequence: CASSLRDRTYEQYF. CDR3 nucleotide sequence: TGCGCCAGCAGCTTAAGGGACAGGACCTACGAGCAGTACTTC.

The rearrangement joins TRBV7-9 to TRBJ1-2; no definite D call. The V end was cut by 3 bases, the J end by 2 bases, with 7 bases between. The CDR3 has 13 amino acids. Germline V gives CDR1 SEHNR, CDR2 FQNEAQ (reference sequence). CDR3: CASSFSRNYGYTF. The CDR3 nucleotides read TGTGCCAGCAGCTTTAGCAGAAACTATGGCTACACCTTC. Complete variable domain (other parts from reference TRBV7-9 and TRBJ1-2): DTGVSQNPRHKITKRGQNVTFRCDPISEHNRLYWYRQTLGQGPEFLTYFQNEAQLEKSRLLSDRFSAERPKGSFSTLEIQRTEQGDSAMYLCASSFSRNYGYTFGSGTRLTVV.

This chain links TRBV5-1 with TRBJ2-5; 9 bases align to TRBD1. V was pared by 4 bases and J by 5 bases, with 9 bases of the junction left unmatched. CDR3 size: 15 residues. Germline V gene lookup returns CDR1 SGHRS and CDR2 YFSETQ. CDR3 bases: TGCGCCAGCAGCCCGCCCGGGACAGGGTACGAGACCCAGTACTTC. This encodes CASSPPGTGYETQYF.

This chain joins TRBV19 and TRBJ1-1, with D tentatively TRBD1 (6 bases). V lost 7 bases and J lost 3, with 15 bases in between. Germline CDR1 and CDR2: LNHDA and SQIVND (reference sequence). This CDR3 region has 14 residues. Here the CDR3 DNA reads TGTGCCAGTATCGCAAGGGGGAGAGACACTGAAGCTTTCTTT. It specifies CASIARGRDTEAFF.

This clone is a singleton in its sample. The chain links TRBV4-3 to TRBJ1-2, with 11 bases matching TRBD1. Germline V CDR1 and CDR2: LGHNA, YSLEER. V lost 4 bases and J lost 7; bases outside the gene matches: 5. This CDR3 is 14 amino acids long. The CDR3 DNA reads as TGCGCCAGCAGCCGTGGACAGGGGGCCTCTGGCTACACCTTC. Translated, it gives CASSRGQGASGYTF.

This chain uses TRBV19 with TRBJ2-3; 9 bases are a match to TRBD1. CDR3 length: 16 residues. CDR1 and CDR2 (germline): LNHDA, SQIVND (reference sequence). V gave up 3 bases and J gave up 2 bases; unmatched junction bases: 6. The CDR3 is CASSISGQGNTDTQYF. The DNA of the CDR3 is TGTGCCAGTAGTATCTCTGGACAGGGGAACACAGATACGCAGTATTTT.

This chain joins TRBV4-1 and TRBJ1-2; unclear D gene. Trimming removed 0 bases at V and 8 bases at J, with 16 bases between. Per the germline V gene, CDR1 is MGHRA and CDR2 is YSYEKL. The CDR3 length is 15 residues. Here the CDR3 reads CASSQEGGDYLGYTF. DNA of the CDR3: TGCGCCAGCAGCCAAGAAGGAGGAGACTACCTAGGCTACACCTTC.

The chain couples TRBV21-1 to TRBJ2-7; the table's D call, TRBD1, has no DNA check behind it. TRBV21-1 is an annotated pseudogene. CDR3 length: 15 residues. CDR3 nucleotides: TGTGCCAGCAGCAAAGACCCGGGACAGGGGAACGAGCAGTACTTC. The encoded protein is CASSKDPGQGNEQYF.

This clone was recorded a few times. This chain joins TRBV13 and TRBJ1-4; D uncertain. This CDR3 contains 16 residues. V was clipped by 3 bases and J by 7 bases, with 18 bases between them. Germline V lookup: CDR1 PRHDT, CDR2 FYEKMQ (reference sequence). The CDR3 DNA sequence: TGTGCCAGCAGCTTTTCCCTGCTGCGGGGTAGTGAAAAACTGTTTTTT. It specifies CASSFSLLRGSEKLFF.

The chain combines TRBV18 with TRBJ1-5, with 9 bases fitting TRBD1. CDR3 length: 15 amino acids. Losses at the gene ends were 6 bases for V and 4 bases for J; bases not matched to a gene: 7. Germline CDR1 is KGHSH and CDR2 is LQKENI. The CDR3 sequence is CASSFGTGLNQPQHF. CDR3 sequence (DNA): TGTGCCAGCTCGTTCGGGACAGGGCTGAATCAGCCCCAGCATTTT.

This chain uses TRBV3-1 (or the pseudogene TRBV3-2) with TRBJ2-2, with TRBD2 matching over 16 bases. The V gene's germline CDR1 is LGHDT and CDR2 YNNKEL (reference sequence). J lost 5 bases, V lost 5 bases, and 5 bases had no gene match. The CDR3 totals 17 residues. CDR3 DNA: TGTGCCAGCAGCTCGGGACTAGCGGGGGGGCTGACCGGGGAGCTGTTTTTT. Its translation is CASSSGLAGGLTGELFF.

CDR3 DNA sequence: TGTGCCAGCAGATCCGGGACAGCTCCCCAAGAGACCCAGTACTTC. Its translation: CASRSGTAPQETQYF. V is TRBV5-4 and J is TRBJ2-5; 7 bases are shared with TRBD1. The V gene end was trimmed by 5 bases and the J gene end by 1 base; junction bases not matched to a gene: 8. Looked up from germline, CDR1 is SGHNT and CDR2 is YYREEE (reference sequence). CDR3 length equals 15 residues. The full variable domain, in which reference TRBV5-4 and TRBJ2-5 provide the parts outside the CDR3, is ETGVTQSPTHLIKTRGQQVTLRCSSQSGHNTVSWYQQALGQGPQFIFQYYREEENGRGNFPPRFSGLQFPNYSSELNVNALELDDSALYLCASRSGTAPQETQYFGPGTRLLVL.

This clone came up a few times. This chain uses TRBV6-5 with TRBJ2-7; TRBD1 aligns across 7 bases. J was trimmed by 2 bases and V by 6 bases; bases with no gene match: 4. The CDR3 sequence is 13 residues long. Germline lookup yields CDR1 MNHEY and CDR2 SVGAGI. CDR3 sequence: CASRRDSPYEQYF. The CDR3 bases are TGTGCCAGCAGAAGGGACAGCCCCTACGAGCAGTACTTC.

The chain joins TRBV10-3 to TRBJ1-4, with a weak D call TRBD1 (6 bases). The germline gives CDR1 ENHRY, CDR2 SYGVKD. Trimming shortened V by 5 bases and J by 3 bases, and 10 bases separated the two germline ends. The CDR3 totals 14 residues. The CDR3 nucleotides read TGTGCCATCAGTCCGGGACATCCTAATGAAAAACTGTTTTTT. Its protein is CAISPGHPNEKLFF.

The V gene is TRBV7-9, the J gene TRBJ2-2; D unresolved. Germline lookup yields CDR1 SEHNR and CDR2 FQNEAQ (reference sequence). CDR3 length: 14 residues. V was trimmed by 3 bases and J by 2 bases, leaving 7 bases between them. The chain's CDR3 is CASSFRGNTGELFF. CDR3 coding DNA: TGTGCCAGCAGCTTCAGAGGTAACACCGGGGAGCTGTTTTTT.

This chain connects TRBV7-9 to TRBJ2-7; 8 bases map to TRBD1. The V gene's germline CDR1 is SEHNR and CDR2 FQNEAQ (reference sequence). The CDR3 extends over 14 amino acids. Losses at the gene ends were 4 bases for V and 2 bases for J; bases not matched to a gene: 4. CDR3 DNA: TGTGCCAGCAGCTCCCGGACAGGGACCTACGAGCAGTACTTC. Translation gives CASSSRTGTYEQYF.

The chain carries TRBV7-8 and TRBJ2-7, with a weak D call TRBD2 (5 bases). Looked up from germline, CDR1 is SGHVS and CDR2 is FQNEAQ. The CDR3 has 14 amino acids. Trimming shortened V by 3 bases and J by 4 bases, and 13 bases separated the two germline ends. CDR3 nucleotides: TGTGCCAGCAGCTTCCTCGGACGGACTTACGAGCAGTACTTC. It translates to CASSFLGRTYEQYF. Using reference TRBV7-8 and TRBJ2-7 for the parts outside the CDR3, the full variable domain is GAGVSQSPRYKVAKRGQDVALRCDPISGHVSLFWYQQALGQGPEFLTYFQNEAQLDKSGLPSDRFFAERPEGSVSTLKIQRTQQEDSAVYLCASSFLGRTYEQYFGPGTRLTVT.